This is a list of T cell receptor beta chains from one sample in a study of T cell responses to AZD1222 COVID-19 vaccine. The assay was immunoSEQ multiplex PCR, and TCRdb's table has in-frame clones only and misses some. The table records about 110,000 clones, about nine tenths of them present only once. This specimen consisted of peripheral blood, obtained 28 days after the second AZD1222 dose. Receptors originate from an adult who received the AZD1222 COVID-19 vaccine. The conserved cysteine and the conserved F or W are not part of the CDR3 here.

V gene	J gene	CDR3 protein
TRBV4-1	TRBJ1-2	ASSQAEGRDGNYGYT
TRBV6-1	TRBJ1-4	ASSGQGANYPRTNEKLF
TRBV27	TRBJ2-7	ASSIHARGEQY
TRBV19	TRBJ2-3	ASSFGTSTDTQY
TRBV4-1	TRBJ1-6	ASSQDKGQGFGSPLH
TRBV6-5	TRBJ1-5	ANGQDLYSNQPQH
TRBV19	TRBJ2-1	ASSMGQGSYNEQF
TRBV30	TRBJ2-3	AWAGTGSTDTQY
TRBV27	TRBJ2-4	ASSVGQGNIQY
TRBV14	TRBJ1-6	ASSQGRKQGDYNSPLH
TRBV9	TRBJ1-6	ASSVGPNSPLH
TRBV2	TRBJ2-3	ASSERGGRDTQY
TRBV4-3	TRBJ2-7	ASSQSPGTGGEEQY
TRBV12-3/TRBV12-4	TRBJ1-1	ASSLFLNTEAF
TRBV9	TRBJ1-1	ASSVVKVRNTEAF
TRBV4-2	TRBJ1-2	ASSQDLGRPTSYGYT
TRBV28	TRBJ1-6	ASSFLPTGVGGSPLH
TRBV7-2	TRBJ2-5	ASSLGGDSLPRETQY
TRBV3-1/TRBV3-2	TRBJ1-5	ASSQDGTGRQPQH
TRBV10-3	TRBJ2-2	AISEFREGTGELF
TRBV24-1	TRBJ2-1	ATSSGVAVSYNEQF
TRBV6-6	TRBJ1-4	ASHGATNEKLF
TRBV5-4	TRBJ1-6	ASSWAGGYNSPLH
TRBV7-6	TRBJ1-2	ASSFPGFFGYT
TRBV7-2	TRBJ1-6	ASSSQGASGGTLH
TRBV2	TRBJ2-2	ASKGDFNTGELF
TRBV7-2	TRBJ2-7	ASSLAVQGSSYEQY
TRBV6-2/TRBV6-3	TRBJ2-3	ASSYASHPSTDTQY
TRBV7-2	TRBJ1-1	ASSWRTGNTEAF
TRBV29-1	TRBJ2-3	SIGDTQY
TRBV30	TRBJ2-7	AWTIQGREQY
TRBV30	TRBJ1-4	AWSRGHATNEKLF
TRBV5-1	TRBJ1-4	ASSRRSGTTNEKLF
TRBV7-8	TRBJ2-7	ASGIQGAASYEQY
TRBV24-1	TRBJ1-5	ATSDLAQSGGQPQH
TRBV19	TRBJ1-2	ASNLGQKRNYGYT
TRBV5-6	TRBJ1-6	ASSPYNSPLH
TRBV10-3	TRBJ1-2	AISELGGASLEGYT
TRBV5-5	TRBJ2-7	ASSTGAGTYEQY
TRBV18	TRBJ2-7	ASSPRQGGYEQY
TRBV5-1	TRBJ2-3	ASSLDPWSADTQY
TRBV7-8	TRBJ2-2	ASRGPGLSTGELF
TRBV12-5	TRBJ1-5	ASGFNQPQH
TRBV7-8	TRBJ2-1	ASSYTSGGFDEQF
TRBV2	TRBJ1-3	ASNLGGSGNTIY
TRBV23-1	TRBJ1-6	ASTIRDRNNSPLH
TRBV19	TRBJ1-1	ASSIKLGSDTEAF